This T cell receptor beta chain was sequenced during a study of shared clonotypes between healthy human individuals. The authors split each subset's genomic DNA evenly across several immunoSEQ plates. The replicate PCRs on unsorted PBMC were given about 300 ng DNA, which is tens of thousands of T cell genomes. The data were produced by immunoSEQ multiplex PCR, yet TCRdb's version contains in-frame clones alone and is incomplete. The table records about 520,000 clones, approximately 82% of them present only once. The CDR3 covers 15 residues. V gave up 4 bases and J gave up 0 bases, with 10 bases separating them. CDR1 is MGHRA and CDR2 is YSYEKL in the germline V gene. Genomic DNA for unsorted samples, which was extracted with the QIAamp DNA Blood Mini kit, came from 85 million to 90 million PBMCs.

The receptor was isolated from a woman in her forties in good health. Some clones in this sample may be carry-over from other donors' samples. The sequenced sample consisted of PBMCs. This rearrangement joins TRBV4-1 to TRBJ1-3; D remains unclear. CDR3 sequence: CASSLYVDSGNTIYF. In nucleotides, the CDR3 is TGCGCCAGCAGCCTCTATGTGGACTCTGGAAACACCATATATTTT.